This T cell receptor beta chain was identified in a study of T cells in Graves' hyperthyroidism and ophthalmopathy (dated by TCRdb to between 2018 and 2021). Describing the broader study: Peripheral blood samples were taken at the time of initial diagnosis, prior to any treatment. TCR V-J signatures able to tell the groups apart were searched for in a discovery cohort of 90 to 100 patients, of whom approximately 40 had Graves' ophthalmopathy and about 55 had stable Graves' hyperthyroidism. An independent validation cohort of some 18 hyperthyroidism patients and about 16 patients who later progressed to ophthalmopathy tested prospective prediction of ophthalmopathy. The approximately 98 discovery patients were randomly divided into training and test sets at a 7:3 ratio. In addition, the study compared T-cell repertoires in thyroid tissue and in blood from roughly 6 Graves' hyperthyroidism patients. Once sampling was done, hyperthyroidism patients were given methimazole at a starting dose of 30 mg daily, whereas ophthalmopathy patients were given high-dose intravenous methylprednisolone. According to the paper, TCR Vbeta CDR3 sequencing was carried out on around 140 peripheral blood samples, which came from fewer than 50 ophthalmopathy, 70 to 80 hyperthyroidism and some 17 progressor patients.

About this clonotype: The antigen it recognizes is unknown. No base qualities exist here, and no much larger clone lies one base off it.

V is cut by 6 bases and J by 1 base, and the space between the germline ends is 19 bases. The germline V gene encodes CDR1 SGHRS and CDR2 YFSETQ. Taken from cysteine to phenylalanine, the CDR3 has 16 residues. The DNA shown is the 48-base CDR3, in frame from base 1. Moderately to severely active disease, a Clinical Activity Score of at least 3, a NOSPECS grade of at least 4, and a duration under 3 months were present in ophthalmopathy patients. The study excluded patients with uncontrolled infections, other autoimmune diseases, pregnancy or lactation. Diagnoses were based on clinical symptoms, serum thyroxine and TRAb, thyroid ultrasound and orbital computed tomography. PBMCs were separated from roughly 10 ml of fresh peripheral blood using Ficoll-Paque density gradient centrifugation. Trizol reagent was used to extract total RNA, and RNA quality was then checked on an Agilent 2100 Bioanalyzer. Summary of the overall study and its limitations: Most expanded thyroid clonotypes (frequency above 0.001) were also detected in blood, suggesting blood repertoires may reflect thyroid immune responses. No statistical method was used to fix the sample size in advance, and group allocation was not hidden from the investigators. In validation, the model predicted progression to ophthalmopathy a median of 6.5 months before onset, with roughly 70% sensitivity and 72.22% specificity. In cross-validation, a model built on a 13 V-J signature told ophthalmopathy apart from stable hyperthyroidism with approximately 90% sensitivity and roughly 82% specificity, and in testing the same model reached 80%/75%.

Amplification of TCR beta CDR3 regions was carried out from RNA transcripts. A first-round RT-PCR of the TCR CDR3 used the HTBI primer set with the Qiagen OneStep RT-PCR kit. The libraries were constructed in a second round of multiplex PCR and then size-selected and purified. Paired-end sequencing of the libraries was performed with 100 bp reads on an Illumina HiSeq2000. As for the original processing: SOAPnuke was used to process the raw data, with reads discarded if the reads contained adapters or uncalled bases, had a mean Phred below 15, or lacked an exact constant-primer or identifier match. High-quality paired reads were merged using COPE v1.2.5, and each unique nucleotide sequence was defined as a clonotype. Clonotypes were aligned to IMGT TRBV, TRBD and TRBJ reference segments using MiTCR v1.1. Only V-J combinations with frequency above 0.0001, covering roughly 99% of repertoires, were analysed. The TCS score was defined as the ratio of F50 (clonal expansion) to E x V (chaos), calculated using BLOSUM62-based TCRdist between CDR3 peptides within each V-J. Welch's t-statistics and random forest reduced some 510 V-J features to roughly 13, which were used in a naive Bayes classifier (R e1071). TCRdb's own reprocessing of the public reads used fastp at Q25 and MiXCR and kept productive beta chains. Entries that share a CDR3 protein sequence are merged under the most common genes and DNA. The V and J calls were not made by the authors but by TCRdb's processing. The sample records about 530,000 distinct CDR3 sequences, 17% of which are singletons. The leading ten clones occupy approximately 16% of the sample.

Sequencing was done on a sample of blood. The sequence links TRBV5-1 to TRBJ1-2, with the D segment identity uncertain. The TCR comes from a woman younger than 35 with Graves' ophthalmopathy. The CDR3 protein sequence reads: CASTPGAGGFNYGYTF. The sequenced DNA is TGCGCCAGCACCCCGGGCGCGGGCGGATTTAACTATGGCTACACCTTC.